The 25 T cell receptor beta chains listed next were all sequenced from one sample in a study of OX40 agonist ivuxolimab in advanced cancers. Profiling relied on immunoSEQ multiplex PCR, and the TCRdb table lists in-frame clones only, not all of them. The sample carries around 46,000 clones, 91% recorded once. The sample in question was CD4+ or CD8+ T cells sorted from blood, obtained in a trial of the OX40 agonist ivuxolimab. The receptors come from an adult with an advanced solid tumor such as melanoma, head and neck, liver or kidney cancer.

The V call is TRBV29-1, the J call TRBJ1-6; no clear D. This CDR3 is built from 13 residues. Germline loops: CDR1 SQVTM, CDR2 ANQGSEA. Trimming pared 5 bases from V and 9 bases from J, leaving 14 bases between. The CDR3, as DNA: TGCAGCGTTAGCGTAGGGTCTGGTTCACCCCTCCACTTT. Its protein product is CSVSVGSGSPLHF.

V usage is TRBV5-6 and J usage is TRBJ2-7; the D gene is possibly TRBD2 (5 bases). Germline V gene sequence: CDR1 SGHDT, CDR2 YYEEEE. This CDR3 has 14 residues. V was trimmed by 7 bases and J by 0 bases, leaving 14 bases between them. The CDR3: CASGNSASSYEQYF. The CDR3 DNA is TGTGCCAGCGGCAATAGCGCGAGCTCCTACGAGCAGTACTTC.

The count of this clone is one. The chain links TRBV4-1 to TRBJ1-2; 7 nucleotides agree with TRBD1. CDR1 is MGHRA, CDR2 YSYEKL, per germline. V dropped 0 bases and J dropped 5; count of bases not matched to a gene: 15. The CDR3 consists of 18 residues. In DNA, the CDR3 is TGCGCCAGCAGCCAAGAGGGGGCAGGGGGTAGAACTACTTATGGCTACACCTTC. Translation gives CASSQEGAGGRTTYGYTF.

J is TRBJ1-2 and V is TRBV27; 10 bases are shared with TRBD1. Germline lookup yields CDR1 MNHEY and CDR2 SMNVEV (reference sequence). The CDR3 totals 13 residues. V shed 2 bases and J 7 bases; nucleotides not matched to a gene: 1. CDR3 sequence: CASSLGTGVGYTF. DNA for the CDR3: TGTGCCAGCAGTTTAGGGACAGGGGTTGGCTACACCTTC.

In its sample, this clone was seen once. The J gene is TRBJ2-3, the V gene TRBV19, with 8 positions matching TRBD1. J lost 0 bases, V lost 5 bases, and 4 bases had no gene match. This CDR3 spans 15 amino acids. The germline V gene encodes CDR1 LNHDA and CDR2 SQIVND (reference sequence). CDR3 sequence: CASSVRDRSTDTQYF. CDR3 DNA sequence: TGTGCCAGTAGTGTCCGGGACAGGAGCACAGATACGCAGTATTTT.

The V gene is TRBV9, the J gene TRBJ2-5; perhaps TRBD1 as D (5 bases). Germline V gene data show CDR1 as SGDLS and CDR2 as YYNGEE. The CDR3 length is 14 residues. Trimming took 0 bases from V and 5 from J, leaving 11 bases between them. The CDR3 spells CASSVAGLGETQYF. CDR3 DNA: TGTGCCAGCAGCGTAGCAGGGTTGGGGGAGACCCAGTACTTC.

This clone was seen just once. The chain couples TRBV28 to TRBJ2-7; D might be TRBD2 (5 bases). The CDR3 totals 15 residues. The germline V gene has CDR1 MDHEN and CDR2 SYDVKM. V was clipped by 1 base and J by 0 bases, with 10 bases between them. The CDR3 region is CASSLLDRDSYEQYF. The CDR3 DNA reads as TGTGCCAGCAGTTTATTGGACCGGGACTCCTACGAGCAGTACTTC.

J is TRBJ2-7 and V is TRBV5-4; D is possibly TRBD1 (5 bases). The ends were cut back, 5 bases at V and 5 bases at J, with 14 bases in the middle. The CDR3 is made up of 13 amino acids. Per germline, CDR1 SGHNT and CDR2 YYREEE (reference sequence). The CDR3 loop reads CASRWEQVDEQYF. DNA for the CDR3: TGTGCCAGCAGGTGGGAACAGGTAGACGAGCAGTACTTC.

This chain joins TRBV4-2 and TRBJ2-3; D gene ambiguous. CDR3 length equals 15 residues. Per germline, CDR1 LGHNA and CDR2 YNFKEQ. V gave up 1 base and J gave up 6 bases, with 14 bases separating them. The CDR3 region has the DNA TGTGCCAGCAGCCAAGGGTCCACCGGGTGGGATACGCAGTATTTT. Encoded protein: CASSQGSTGWDTQYF.

The J gene is TRBJ2-3, the V gene TRBV11-2, with D possibly matching TRBD2 (6 bases). The CDR3 spans 15 residues. Looked up from germline, CDR1 is SGHAT and CDR2 is FQNNGV. Trimming left V 6 bases short and J 7 bases short, with 20 bases between. As DNA, the CDR3 is TGTGCCAGCAGGCTAGACGGGGGAGAAATCCATACGCAGTATTTT. This encodes CASRLDGGEIHTQYF.

This chain uses TRBV28 with TRBJ2-3; D uncertain. CDR3 length equals 16 residues. Germline V CDR1 and CDR2: MDHEN, SYDVKM. V was trimmed by 3 bases and J by 3 bases, leaving 16 bases between them. The CDR3 DNA follows: TGTGCCAGCAGTTTTCTACAGACCTTTGGAACAGATACGCAGTATTTT. Protein: CASSFLQTFGTDTQYF.

The chain couples TRBV9 to TRBJ1-2; maybe TRBD1 (5 bases). V was shortened by 3 bases and J by 2 bases, with 14 bases between the two germline ends. The germline gives CDR1 SGDLS, CDR2 YYNGEE. CDR3 length equals 15 residues. The CDR3, as DNA: TGTGCCAGCAGCGCAACCGGGACGCCCAACTATGGCTACACCTTC. It encodes CASSATGTPNYGYTF.

The CDR3 region is CASNDPQSSGYTF. The CDR3 DNA sequence: TGTGCCAGCAACGATCCCCAGTCTTCTGGCTACACCTTC. V is TRBV9 and J is TRBJ1-2; D ambiguous. V was trimmed by 6 bases and J by 7 bases, leaving 16 bases between them. CDR1 is SGDLS, CDR2 YYNGEE, per germline. The length of the CDR3 is 13 residues.

V is TRBV19 and J is TRBJ2-1, with 7 bases identical to TRBD1. The trim removed 7 bases at V and 6 bases at J, leaving 6 bases unmatched. The CDR3 is made up of 13 amino acids. Germline V gene data show CDR1 as LNHDA and CDR2 as SQIVND (reference sequence). The CDR3, as DNA: TGTGCCAGTACCCCCGACAGGGCCAATGAGCAGTTCTTC. Translated, it gives CASTPDRANEQFF.

This chain links TRBV28 with TRBJ2-7; 11 bases agree with TRBD2. V was clipped by 5 bases and J by 0 bases; unmatched bases: 6. CDR3 length: 16 amino acids. Germline CDR1 is MDHEN and CDR2 is SYDVKM. CDR3: CASSPLAGGPSYEQYF. The DNA for the CDR3 is TGTGCCAGCAGTCCCCTAGCGGGAGGACCCTCCTACGAGCAGTACTTC.

The V and J genes are TRBV7-9 and TRBJ2-1; no clear D gene. The germline V and J ends were trimmed by 5 bases and 5 bases, with 7 bases remaining between them. In germline, CDR1 is SEHNR, CDR2 FQNEAQ (reference sequence). The CDR3 has 12 amino acids. The CDR3 spells CASSRMNNEQFF. Written as DNA, the CDR3 is TGTGCCAGCAGCCGAATGAACAATGAGCAGTTCTTC.

The gene calls are TRBV7-9 and TRBJ2-7, with a possible D match to TRBD2 (5 bases). Between the trimmed V and J ends, which lost 9 bases and 4 bases, there was a span of 19 bases. CDR1 SEHNR and CDR2 FQNEAQ come from the germline V gene (reference sequence). The CDR3 totals 14 residues. CDR3 in amino acids: CASTPGPRTYEQYF. In nucleotides, the CDR3 is TGTGCCAGTACTCCAGGACCGCGGACTTACGAGCAGTACTTC.

The gene calls are TRBV6-1 and TRBJ2-7; D uncertain. Germline CDR1 MNHNS, CDR2 SASEGT. V lost 4 bases to trimming and J lost 3 bases, with 10 bases between them. There are 13 residues in the CDR3. The CDR3 sequence is CASSGVPDYEQYV. In DNA, the CDR3 is TGTGCCAGCAGTGGTGTCCCAGACTACGAGCAGTACGTC.

This clone was seen a single time. The rearrangement joins TRBV2 to TRBJ1-1; the match to TRBD1 covers 8 bases. CDR1 is SNHLY, CDR2 FYNNEI, per germline. The CDR3 has 15 residues. With V trimmed by 7 bases and J by 4 bases, 11 bases remained unmatched. CDR3 in amino acids: CASTPDRGGGTEAFF. DNA for the CDR3: TGTGCCAGCACTCCAGACAGGGGAGGGGGCACTGAAGCTTTCTTT. Full variable domain (rest looked up from reference TRBV2 and TRBJ1-1): EPEVTQTPSHQVTQMGQEVILRCVPISNHLYFYWYRQILGQKVEFLVSFYNNEISEKSEIFDDQFSVERPDGSNFTLKIRSTKLEDSAMYFCASTPDRGGGTEAFFGQGTRLTVV.

CDR3 loop: CASSGARGFTEAFF. The CDR3 DNA follows: TGTGCCAGCAGTGGCGCCAGGGGTTTTACTGAAGCTTTCTTT. The rearrangement uses TRBV27 and TRBJ1-1; perhaps TRBD1 as D (6 bases). Germline-derived CDR1 and CDR2 are MNHEY and SMNVEV (reference sequence). CDR3 length: 14 amino acids. V shed 5 bases and J shed 5 bases, with 15 bases lying between them.

The chain carries TRBV4-1 and TRBJ2-5; TRBD2 agrees at 8 bases. CDR1 is MGHRA and CDR2 is YSYEKL in the germline V gene. Unmatched junction bases numbered 9, after V lost 1 base and J lost 5 bases. CDR3 length: 16 residues. CDR3 in amino acids: CASSQAPTSGEETQYF. The CDR3 coding sequence is TGCGCCAGCAGCCAAGCCCCTACTAGCGGCGAGGAGACCCAGTACTTC.

This clone appeared a few times. V is TRBV28 and J is TRBJ2-2; 9 bases line up with TRBD1. Germline assignment: CDR1 MDHEN and CDR2 SYDVKM. Trimming removed 5 bases from V and 7 bases from J; junction bases left unmatched: 11. This CDR3 comprises 16 residues. DNA of the CDR3: TGTGCCAGCAGTCCAGACCTACAGGGGGCTAACGGGGAGCTGTTTTTT. This sequence encodes CASSPDLQGANGELFF.

The chain combines TRBV29-1 with TRBJ2-1, with 7 bases aligning to TRBD1. This CDR3 region has 15 residues. The ends lost 7 bases at V and 8 bases at J; junction bases unmatched: 17. Germline-derived CDR1 and CDR2 are SQVTM and ANQGSEA. For the CDR3, the DNA is TGCAGCGCAGCCGGTTCAGGGGGTGTCGAGGATGAGCAGTTCTTC. Translated: CSAAGSGGVEDEQFF.

About this clone: Relative to the germline gene, one junction end is altered; a read error may explain this. The chain recombines TRBV14 with TRBJ1-2; TRBD1 might be the D (6 bases). This CDR3 contains 14 residues. Looked up from germline, CDR1 is SGHDN and CDR2 is FVKESK. CDR3 loop: CASSPGQNPYGYIF. The CDR3, as DNA: TGTGCCAGCAGCCCCGGACAGAACCCCTATGGCTACATCTTC. The variable domain in full, with the rest retrieved from reference TRBV14 and TRBJ1-2, is EAGVTQFPSHSVIEKGQTVTLRCDPISGHDNLYWYRRVMGKEIKFLLHFVKESKQDESGMPNNRFLAERTGGTYSTLKVQPAELEDSGVYFCASSPGQNPYGYIFGSGTRLTVV.

The chain recombines TRBV4-2 with TRBJ2-2; 12 bases are a match to TRBD2. V was pared by 3 bases and J by 7 bases, with 6 bases of the junction left unmatched. In germline, CDR1 is LGHNA, CDR2 YNFKEQ. CDR3 length equals 16 residues. The CDR3 nucleotides read TGTGCCAGCAGCCAGGCGGGACTAGCGGGCGGCGGGGAGCTGTTTTTT. Translation gives CASSQAGLAGGGELFF.